A single sample is the source of the 8 T cell receptor beta chains below, sequenced in a study of identical twins. Each CDR3 protein gets one entry after TCRdb re-called the 5' RACE reads with MiXCR. The sample lists hundreds of thousands of distinct CDR3 sequences, 15% to 20% occurring once. A further study also used this sample, focusing on T cells expressing NK-cell markers.

Sequenced material: PBMCs. The receptors derive from a woman in her late teens or twenties in good health.

This clonotype has more than one count but fewer than ten. The V gene is TRBV29-1, the J gene TRBJ2-7; TRBD1 might be the D (6 bases). The CDR3 extends over 14 amino acids. The V gene lost 5 bases and the J gene lost 2 bases, with 16 bases spanning the gap. Germline CDR1 SQVTM, CDR2 ANQGSEA. The CDR3 DNA reads TGCAGCGTTTTCATCCGGACAGCCCCCTACGAGCAGTACTTC. Residues: CSVFIRTAPYEQYF.

At least ten counts were recorded for this clonotype. This chain joins TRBV24-1 and TRBJ2-2; possibly TRBD2 for D (5 bases). This CDR3 is 12 amino acids long. Trimming pared 8 bases from V and 3 bases from J, leaving 6 bases between. Germline V lookup: CDR1 KGHDR, CDR2 SFDVKD. The CDR3 loop reads CATKGDTGELFF. In DNA form, the CDR3 reads TGTGCCACCAAGGGAGACACCGGGGAGCTGTTTTTT.

This clonotype was picked up a small number of times. The gene calls are TRBV27 and TRBJ2-4; D not certain. Trimming left V 7 bases short and J 2 bases short, with 9 bases between. CDR3 length equals 13 residues. Germline-derived CDR1 and CDR2 are MNHEY and SMNVEV (reference sequence). As DNA, the CDR3 is TGTGCCAGCAAAGGGTTGACCAAAAACATTCAGTACTTC. This codes for CASKGLTKNIQYF.

The chain joins TRBV6-2 or TRBV6-3 to TRBJ2-7, with 10 bases lining up with TRBD1. V shed 7 bases, J shed 3 bases, and the junction held 6 bases outside the gene matches. Per the germline V gene, CDR1 is MNHEY and CDR2 is SVGEGT. The CDR3 sequence is 14 residues long. CDR3 DNA: TGTGCCAGCATTATCGGGACAGGGGTCTACGAGCAGTACTTC. Translating gives CASIIGTGVYEQYF.

The chain carries TRBV7-8 and TRBJ2-3, with 8 nucleotides matching TRBD2. V lost 1 base, J lost 3 bases, and 3 bases stayed unmatched. This CDR3 is built from 15 residues. CDR1 and CDR2 from the germline V gene are SGHVS and FQNEAQ. CDR3 residues: CASSLVGRATDTQYF. For the CDR3, the DNA is TGTGCCAGCAGCTTAGTCGGGAGGGCGACAGATACGCAGTATTTT.

This clonotype showed up just once. The genes are TRBV7-9 and TRBJ2-1; TRBD1 agrees at 7 bases. Germline trimming cut 1 base from V and 4 bases from J; bases unmatched to any gene: 7. The germline gives CDR1 SEHNR, CDR2 FQNEAQ (reference sequence). The CDR3 is made up of 16 amino acids. The CDR3 bases are TGTGCCAGCAGCTTAGGGGGCCAGGGGGAATACAATGAGCAGTTCTTC. It encodes CASSLGGQGEYNEQFF.

The chain recombines TRBV5-5 with TRBJ2-1; 9 bases are shared with TRBD1. Germline V gene data show CDR1 as SGHKS and CDR2 as YYEKEE (reference sequence). J was trimmed by 5 bases and V by 5 bases; bases with no gene match: 8. CDR3 length: 15 residues. This CDR3 is CASSSGTGSHNEQFF. DNA for the CDR3: TGTGCCAGCAGTTCCGGGACAGGGTCCCACAATGAGCAGTTCTTC.

This clonotype was counted a few times. The chain links TRBV7-8 to TRBJ2-3; TRBD2 matches at 14 bases. This CDR3 is 17 amino acids long. J was trimmed by 0 bases and V by 5 bases; bases with no gene match: 4. The germline gives CDR1 SGHVS, CDR2 FQNEAQ. CDR3 loop: CASSPRTSGGSTDTQYF. The CDR3 DNA is TGTGCCAGCAGCCCAAGGACTAGCGGGGGGAGCACAGATACGCAGTATTTT.